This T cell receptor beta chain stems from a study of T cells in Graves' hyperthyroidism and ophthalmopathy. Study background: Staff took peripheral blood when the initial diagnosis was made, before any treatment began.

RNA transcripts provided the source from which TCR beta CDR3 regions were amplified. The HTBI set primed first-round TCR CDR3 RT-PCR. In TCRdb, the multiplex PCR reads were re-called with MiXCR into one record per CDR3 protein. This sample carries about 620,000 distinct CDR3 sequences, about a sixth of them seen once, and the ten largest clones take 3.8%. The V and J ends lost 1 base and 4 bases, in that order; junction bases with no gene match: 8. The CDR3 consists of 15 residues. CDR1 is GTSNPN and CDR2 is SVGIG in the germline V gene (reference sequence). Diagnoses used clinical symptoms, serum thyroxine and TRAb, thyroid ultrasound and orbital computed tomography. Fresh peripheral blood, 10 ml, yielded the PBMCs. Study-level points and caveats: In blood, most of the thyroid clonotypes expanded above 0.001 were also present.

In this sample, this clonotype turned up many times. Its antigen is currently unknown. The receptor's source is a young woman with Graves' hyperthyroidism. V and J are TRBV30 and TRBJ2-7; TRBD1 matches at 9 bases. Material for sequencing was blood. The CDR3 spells CAWSGTGGGRYEQYF. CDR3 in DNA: TGTGCCTGGAGTGGAACAGGGGGCGGTAGATACGAGCAGTACTTC.